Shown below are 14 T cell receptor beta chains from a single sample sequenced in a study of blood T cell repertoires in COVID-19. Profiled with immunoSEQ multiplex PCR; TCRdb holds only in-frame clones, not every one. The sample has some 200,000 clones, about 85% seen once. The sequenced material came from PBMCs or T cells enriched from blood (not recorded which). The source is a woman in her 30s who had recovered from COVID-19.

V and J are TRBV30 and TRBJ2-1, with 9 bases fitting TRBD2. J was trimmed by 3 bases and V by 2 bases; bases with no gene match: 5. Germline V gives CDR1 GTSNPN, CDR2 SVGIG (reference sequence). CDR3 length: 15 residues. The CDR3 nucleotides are TGTGCCTGGAGTAGACTAGCGGCTAGCTACAATGAGCAGTTCTTC. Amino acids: CAWSRLAASYNEQFF.

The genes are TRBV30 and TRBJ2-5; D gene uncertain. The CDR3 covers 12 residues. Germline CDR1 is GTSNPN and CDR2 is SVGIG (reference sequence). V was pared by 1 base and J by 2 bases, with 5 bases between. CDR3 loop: CAWSETQETQYF. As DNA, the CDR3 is TGTGCCTGGAGTGAAACTCAAGAGACCCAGTACTTC.

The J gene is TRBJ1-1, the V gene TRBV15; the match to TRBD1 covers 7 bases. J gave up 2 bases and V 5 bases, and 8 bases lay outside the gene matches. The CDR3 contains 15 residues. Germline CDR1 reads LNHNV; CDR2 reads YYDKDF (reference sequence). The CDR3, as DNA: TGTGCCACCAGCCTTTCCGGGACAGCCAACACTGAAGCTTTCTTT. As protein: CATSLSGTANTEAFF.

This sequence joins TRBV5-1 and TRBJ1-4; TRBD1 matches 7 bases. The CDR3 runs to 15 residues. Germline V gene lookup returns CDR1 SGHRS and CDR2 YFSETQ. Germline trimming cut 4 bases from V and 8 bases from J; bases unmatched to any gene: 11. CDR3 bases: TGCGCCAGCAGCCCCAGGGACAGCTCTACCGAAAAACTGTTTTTT. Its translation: CASSPRDSSTEKLFF.

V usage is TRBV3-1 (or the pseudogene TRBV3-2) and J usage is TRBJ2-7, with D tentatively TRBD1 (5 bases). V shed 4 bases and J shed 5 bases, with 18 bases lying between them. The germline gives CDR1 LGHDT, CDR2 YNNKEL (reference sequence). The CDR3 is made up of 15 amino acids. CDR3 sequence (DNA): TGTGCCAGCAGCCCTTATGGGGCTGAAGGGCACGAGCAGTACTTC. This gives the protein CASSPYGAEGHEQYF.

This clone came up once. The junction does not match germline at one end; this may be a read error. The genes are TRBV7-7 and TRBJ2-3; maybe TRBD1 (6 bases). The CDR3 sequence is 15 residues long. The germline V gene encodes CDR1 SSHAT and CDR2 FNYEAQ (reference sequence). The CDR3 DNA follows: TGTGCTAGCAGTCAAATGCAGGGGCCCACAGATACGCAGTATTTT. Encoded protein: CASSQMQGPTDTQYF.

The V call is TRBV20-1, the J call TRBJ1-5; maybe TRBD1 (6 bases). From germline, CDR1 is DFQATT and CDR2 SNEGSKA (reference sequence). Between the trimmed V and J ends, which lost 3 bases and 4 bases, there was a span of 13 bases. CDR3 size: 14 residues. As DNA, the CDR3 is TGCAGTGCTAGTGGATCCAGGGGAAATCAGCCCCAGCATTTT. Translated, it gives CSASGSRGNQPQHF.

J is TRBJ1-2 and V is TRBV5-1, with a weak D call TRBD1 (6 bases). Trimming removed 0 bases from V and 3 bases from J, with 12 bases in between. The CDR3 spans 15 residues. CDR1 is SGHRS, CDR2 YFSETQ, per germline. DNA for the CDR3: TGCGCCAGCAGCTTGGAGACAGGTTACGACTATGGCTACACCTTC. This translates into CASSLETGYDYGYTF.

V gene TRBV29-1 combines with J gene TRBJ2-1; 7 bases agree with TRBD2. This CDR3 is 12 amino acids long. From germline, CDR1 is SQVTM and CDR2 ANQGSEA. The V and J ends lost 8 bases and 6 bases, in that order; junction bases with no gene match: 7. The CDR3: CSSLASGNEQFF. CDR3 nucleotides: TGCAGCTCCCTGGCTAGCGGCAATGAGCAGTTCTTC.

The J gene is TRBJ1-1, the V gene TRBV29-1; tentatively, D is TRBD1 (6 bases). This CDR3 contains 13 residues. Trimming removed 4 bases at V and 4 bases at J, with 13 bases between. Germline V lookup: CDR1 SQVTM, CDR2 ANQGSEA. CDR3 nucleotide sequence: TGCAGCGTTGTACAAAGACAGGCCACTGAAGCTTTCTTT. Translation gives CSVVQRQATEAFF.

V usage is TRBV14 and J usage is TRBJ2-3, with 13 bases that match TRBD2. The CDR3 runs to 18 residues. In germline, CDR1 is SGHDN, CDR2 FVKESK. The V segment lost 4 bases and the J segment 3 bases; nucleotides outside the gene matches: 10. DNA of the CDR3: TGTGCCAGCAGCCCCACTAGCGGGGGGGCCCCCCGGACAGATACGCAGTATTTT. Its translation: CASSPTSGGAPRTDTQYF.

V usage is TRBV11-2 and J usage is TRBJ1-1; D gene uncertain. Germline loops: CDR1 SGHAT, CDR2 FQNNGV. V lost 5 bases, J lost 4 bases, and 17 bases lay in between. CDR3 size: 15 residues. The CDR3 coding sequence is TGTGCCAGCAGCCTCCTCGGGGAGGCGATCACTGAAGCTTTCTTT. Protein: CASSLLGEAITEAFF.

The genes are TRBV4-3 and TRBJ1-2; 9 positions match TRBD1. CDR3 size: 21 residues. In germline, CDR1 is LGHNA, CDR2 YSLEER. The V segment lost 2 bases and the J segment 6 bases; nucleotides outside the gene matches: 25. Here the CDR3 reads CASSQSSGTGSVGVRTHGYTF. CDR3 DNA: TGCGCCAGCAGCCAATCATCCGGGACAGGGAGTGTAGGGGTTAGAACGCATGGCTACACCTTC.

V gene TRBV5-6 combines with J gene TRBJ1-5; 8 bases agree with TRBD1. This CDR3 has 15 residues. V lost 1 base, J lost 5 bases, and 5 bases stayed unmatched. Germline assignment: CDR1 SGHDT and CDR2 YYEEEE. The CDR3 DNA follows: TGTGCCAGCAGCTTGTTCTCAGGGGGCTATCAGCCCCAGCATTTT. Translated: CASSLFSGGYQPQHF.